This T cell receptor beta chain derives from a study of shared clonotypes between healthy human individuals. This clone came up once. Its antigen remains unidentified. Selected positively for CCR7 and CD45RO-negative, naive CD8 cells excluded terminally differentiated effector memory CD45RA+ cells. Study-wide results and limits: For sorted subsets, rarefaction showed incomplete sequencing despite large depth. Relative to their counterparts shared across all four donors, non-shared clonotypes exhibited diminished generation probabilities.

The CDR3 length is 13 residues. Trimming took 11 bases from V and 4 from J, leaving 12 bases between them. CDR1 and CDR2 from the germline V gene are LNHNV and YYDKDF (reference sequence). TCRdb's table, derived via immunoSEQ multiplex PCR, lists solely in-frame clones and lacks some. The repertoire holds around 2,000,000 clones, with about 94% as singletons. The chain employs TRBV15 and TRBJ2-6; D is perhaps TRBD2 (6 bases). This receptor was obtained from a man younger than 35 in good health. Source material: naive CD8+ T cells sorted from blood. CDR3 loop: CASRGGGANVLTF. CDR3 sequence (DNA): TGTGCCTCCCGAGGAGGGGGGGCCAACGTCCTGACTTTC.